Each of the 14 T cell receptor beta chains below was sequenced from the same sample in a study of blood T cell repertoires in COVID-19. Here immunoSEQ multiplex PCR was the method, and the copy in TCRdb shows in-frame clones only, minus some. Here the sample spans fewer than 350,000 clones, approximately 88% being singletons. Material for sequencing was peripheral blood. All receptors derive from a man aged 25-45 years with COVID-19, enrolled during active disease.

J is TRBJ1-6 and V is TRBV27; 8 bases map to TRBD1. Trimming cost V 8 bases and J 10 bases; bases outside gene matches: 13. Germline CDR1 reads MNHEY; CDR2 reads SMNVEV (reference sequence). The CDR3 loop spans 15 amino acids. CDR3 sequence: CASRPGTGVQSPLHF. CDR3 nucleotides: TGTGCCAGCCGTCCCGGGACAGGAGTCCAATCACCCCTCCACTTT.

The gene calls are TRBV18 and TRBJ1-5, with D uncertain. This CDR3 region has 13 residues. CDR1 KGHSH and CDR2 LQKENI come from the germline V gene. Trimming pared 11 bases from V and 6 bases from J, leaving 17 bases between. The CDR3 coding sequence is TGTGCCTCCGGGGAAACGTTCGGTCAGCCCCAGCATTTT. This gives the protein CASGETFGQPQHF.

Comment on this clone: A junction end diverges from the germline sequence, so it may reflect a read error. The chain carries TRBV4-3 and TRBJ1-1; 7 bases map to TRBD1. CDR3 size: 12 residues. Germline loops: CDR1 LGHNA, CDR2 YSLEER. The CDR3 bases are TGCGCCAGCAGCCGCGTACAGGGACAGCTCGCCTTT. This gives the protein CASSRVQGQLAF.

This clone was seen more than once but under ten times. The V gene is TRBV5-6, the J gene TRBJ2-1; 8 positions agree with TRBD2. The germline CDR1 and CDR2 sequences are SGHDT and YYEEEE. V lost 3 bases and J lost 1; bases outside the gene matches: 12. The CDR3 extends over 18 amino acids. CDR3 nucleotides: TGTGCCAGCAGCTCCCCAGGGCGGGAGGTGAAGTCCTACAATGAGCAGTTCTTC. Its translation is CASSSPGREVKSYNEQFF.

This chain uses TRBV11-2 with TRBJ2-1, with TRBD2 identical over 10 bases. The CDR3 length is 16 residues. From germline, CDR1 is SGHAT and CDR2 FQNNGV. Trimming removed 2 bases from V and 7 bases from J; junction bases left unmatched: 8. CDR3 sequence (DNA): TGTGCCAGCAGCTTATGGAGCGGGGGGGCTTTAAATGAGCAGTTCTTC. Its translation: CASSLWSGGALNEQFF.

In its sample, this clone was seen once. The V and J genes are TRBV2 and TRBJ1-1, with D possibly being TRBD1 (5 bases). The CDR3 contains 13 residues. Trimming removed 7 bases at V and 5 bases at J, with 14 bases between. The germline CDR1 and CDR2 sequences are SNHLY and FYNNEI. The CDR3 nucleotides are TGTGCCAGCATTACTCAGGGTCGGACTGAAGCTTTCTTT. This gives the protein CASITQGRTEAFF.

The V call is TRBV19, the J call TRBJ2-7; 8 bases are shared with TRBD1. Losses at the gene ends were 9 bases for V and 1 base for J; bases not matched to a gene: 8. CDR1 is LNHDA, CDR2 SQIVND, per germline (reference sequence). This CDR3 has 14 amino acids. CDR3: CASAGQGTSYEQYF. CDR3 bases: TGTGCCAGCGCTGGACAGGGTACGTCCTACGAGCAGTACTTC.

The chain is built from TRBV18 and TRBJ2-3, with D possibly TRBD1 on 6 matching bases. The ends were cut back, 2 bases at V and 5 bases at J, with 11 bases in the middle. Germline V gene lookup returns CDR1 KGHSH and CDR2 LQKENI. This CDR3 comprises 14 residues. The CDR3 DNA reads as TGTGCCAGCTCACCAACAGGGTTAGGAGATACGCAGTATTTT. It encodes CASSPTGLGDTQYF.

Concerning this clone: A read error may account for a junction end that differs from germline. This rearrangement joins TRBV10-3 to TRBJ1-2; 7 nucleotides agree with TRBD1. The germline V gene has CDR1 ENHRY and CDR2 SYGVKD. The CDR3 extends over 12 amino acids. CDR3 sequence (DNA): TGTGCCATCAGTGGGGAAGGGGGCTCTATATCCTTC. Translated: CAISGEGGSISF.

In DNA form, the CDR3 reads TGTGCCAGTAGTATAGAATTGACTAGCGGGAGATTAAATGAGCAGTTCTTC. Amino acid sequence: CASSIELTSGRLNEQFF. The chain uses TRBV19 and TRBJ2-1; 12 positions agree with TRBD2. Germline V CDR1 and CDR2: LNHDA, SQIVND (reference sequence). The CDR3 extends over 17 amino acids. The trim removed 0 bases at V and 7 bases at J, leaving 7 bases unmatched.

CDR3 nucleotides: TGTGCCAGCTCACTCTTGACTAGCGGGGGCGGATACAATGAGCAGTTCTTC. Translated, it gives CASSLLTSGGGYNEQFF. The chain carries TRBV18 and TRBJ2-1, with 12 bases identical to TRBD2. Germline V lookup: CDR1 KGHSH, CDR2 LQKENI. There are 17 residues in the CDR3. The V segment lost 4 bases and the J segment 4 bases; nucleotides outside the gene matches: 8.

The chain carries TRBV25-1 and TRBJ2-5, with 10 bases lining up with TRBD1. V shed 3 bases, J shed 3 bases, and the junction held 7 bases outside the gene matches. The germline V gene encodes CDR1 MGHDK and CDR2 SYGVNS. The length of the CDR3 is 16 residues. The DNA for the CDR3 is TGTGCCAGCAGTGACCCAAAGACAGGGGGCAAAGAGACCCAGTACTTC. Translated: CASSDPKTGGKETQYF.

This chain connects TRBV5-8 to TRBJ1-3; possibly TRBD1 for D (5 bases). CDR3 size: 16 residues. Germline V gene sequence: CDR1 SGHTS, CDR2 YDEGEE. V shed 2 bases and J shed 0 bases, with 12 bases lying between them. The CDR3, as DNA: TGTGCCAGCAGCTTAGGACAAACCTCCTCTGGAAACACCATATATTTT. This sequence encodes CASSLGQTSSGNTIYF.

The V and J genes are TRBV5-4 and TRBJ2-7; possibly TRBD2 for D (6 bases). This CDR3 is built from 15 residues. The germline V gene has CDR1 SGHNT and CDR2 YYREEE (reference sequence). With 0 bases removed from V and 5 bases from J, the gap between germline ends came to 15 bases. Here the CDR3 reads CASSLVGVGGDEQYF. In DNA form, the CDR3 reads TGTGCCAGCAGCTTGGTCGGTGTGGGAGGAGACGAGCAGTACTTC.